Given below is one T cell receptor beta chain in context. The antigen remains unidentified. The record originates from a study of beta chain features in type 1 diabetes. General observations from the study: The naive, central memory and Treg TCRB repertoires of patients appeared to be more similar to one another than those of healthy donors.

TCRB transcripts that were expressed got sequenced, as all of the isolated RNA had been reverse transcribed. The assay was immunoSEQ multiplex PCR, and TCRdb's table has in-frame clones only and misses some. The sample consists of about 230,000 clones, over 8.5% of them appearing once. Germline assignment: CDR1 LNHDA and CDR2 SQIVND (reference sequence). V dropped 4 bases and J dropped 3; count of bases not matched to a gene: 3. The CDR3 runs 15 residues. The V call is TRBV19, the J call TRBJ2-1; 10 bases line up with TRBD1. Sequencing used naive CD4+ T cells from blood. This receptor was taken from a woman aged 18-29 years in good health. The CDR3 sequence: CASSKDRGHYNEQFF. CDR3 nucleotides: TGTGCCAGTAGTAAAGACAGGGGGCACTACAATGAGCAGTTCTTC. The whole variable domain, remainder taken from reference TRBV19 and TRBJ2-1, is DGGITQSPKYLFRKEGQNVTLSCEQNLNHDAMYWYRQDPGQGLRLIYYSQIVNDFQKGDIAEGYSVSREKKESFPLTVTSAQKNPTAFYLCASSKDRGHYNEQFFGPGTRLTVL.